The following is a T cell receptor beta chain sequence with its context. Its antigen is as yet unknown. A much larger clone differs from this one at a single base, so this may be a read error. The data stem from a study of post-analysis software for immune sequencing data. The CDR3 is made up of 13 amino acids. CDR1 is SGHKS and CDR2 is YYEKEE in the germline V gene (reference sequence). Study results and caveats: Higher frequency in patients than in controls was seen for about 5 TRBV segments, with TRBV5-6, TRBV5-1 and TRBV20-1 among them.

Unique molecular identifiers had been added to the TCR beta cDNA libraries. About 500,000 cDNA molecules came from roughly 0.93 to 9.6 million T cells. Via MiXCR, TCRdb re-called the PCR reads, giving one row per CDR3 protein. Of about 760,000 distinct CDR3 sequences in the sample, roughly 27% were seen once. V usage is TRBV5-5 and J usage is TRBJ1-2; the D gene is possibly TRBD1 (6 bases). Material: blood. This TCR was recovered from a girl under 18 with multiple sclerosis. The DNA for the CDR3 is TGTTCCAGCAGCTTGGAACAGGGCTATGGCTACACCTTC. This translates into CSSSLEQGYGYTF.